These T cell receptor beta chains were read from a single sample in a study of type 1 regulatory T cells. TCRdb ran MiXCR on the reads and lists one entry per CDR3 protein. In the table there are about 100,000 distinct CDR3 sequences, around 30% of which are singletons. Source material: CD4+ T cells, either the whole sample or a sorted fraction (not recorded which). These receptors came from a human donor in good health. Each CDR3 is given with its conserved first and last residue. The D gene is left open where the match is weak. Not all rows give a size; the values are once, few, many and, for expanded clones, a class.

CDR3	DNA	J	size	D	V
CASMFSGSTDTQYF	TGTGCCAGCATGTTTAGCGGGAGCACAGATACGCAGTATTTT	TRBJ2-3	-	TRBD2	TRBV2
CASSQGMPVGGYDEAFF	TGCGCCAGCAGCCAAGGGATGCCTGTAGGTGGGTACGATGAAGCTTTCTTT	TRBJ1-1	many	-	TRBV4-1
CASSEIRSRGINGYTF	TGTGCCAGCAGTGAAATACGTTCCCGCGGGATAAATGGCTACACCTTC	TRBJ1-2	-	-	TRBV6-1
CASSFGGSDIQYF	TGTGCCAGCAGCTTCGGCGGGAGTGACATTCAGTACTTC	TRBJ2-4	-	TRBD2	TRBV7-2
CSAKVQREVWNEQFF	TGCAGTGCTAAGGTCCAGCGGGAGGTATGGAATGAGCAGTTCTTC	TRBJ2-1	-	TRBD2	TRBV20-1
CAWGQDNYGYTF	TGTGCCTGGGGACAGGACAACTATGGCTACACCTTC	TRBJ1-2	-	TRBD1	TRBV30
CSARDSLGDQETQYF	TGCAGTGCTAGAGATAGTCTGGGTGATCAAGAGACCCAGTACTTC	TRBJ2-5	few	-	TRBV20-1
CASSLGSGDYNEQFF	TGTGCCAGCAGCTTAGGGAGCGGGGACTACAATGAGCAGTTCTTC	TRBJ2-1	-	TRBD2	TRBV11-2
CASSTHLAGGVGTGELFF	TGCGCCAGCAGCACCCACCTAGCGGGAGGAGTCGGAACCGGGGAGCTGTTTTTT	TRBJ2-2	few	TRBD2	TRBV5-1
CATSDEPRDRQETQYF	TGTGCCACCAGTGACGAACCCCGGGACAGGCAAGAGACCCAGTACTTC	TRBJ2-5	few	TRBD1	TRBV24-1
CSASPLRDSGEQYF	TGCAGTGCTAGCCCTCTCCGGGACAGCGGCGAGCAGTACTTC	TRBJ2-7	-	TRBD1	TRBV20-1
CASSHGTSYNEQIF	TGTGCCAGCAGTCACGGGACCTCCTACAATGAGCAGATCTTC	TRBJ2-1	-	-	TRBV27
CTSRPPSGSGVTDSQYF	TGTACCAGCAGGCCCCCCAGCGGGAGCGGAGTCACAGATTCGCAGTATTTT	TRBJ2-3	-	TRBD2	TRBV6-5
CAPGLAAYEQYF	TGTGCCCCGGGACTAGCGGCCTACGAGCAGTACTTC	TRBJ2-7	once	TRBD2	TRBV30
CASSQVTSGSVTDTQYF	TGTGCCAGCAGCCAAGTAACTAGCGGGAGTGTCACAGATACGCAGTATTTT	TRBJ2-3	-	TRBD2	TRBV3-1
CSVDGEGGLAGGEQFF	TGCAGCGTTGATGGTGAGGGGGGACTAGCGGGCGGTGAGCAGTTCTTC	TRBJ2-1	medium-sized	TRBD2	TRBV29-1
CASSFRNTEAFF	TGTGCCAGCAGCTTCAGAAACACTGAAGCTTTCTTT	TRBJ1-1	-	-	TRBV7-2
CSARRQGSTLTDTQYF	TGCAGTGCTAGGAGGCAGGGGAGTACGCTGACAGATACGCAGTATTTT	TRBJ2-3	few	-	TRBV20-1
CASSLAGGLNEQFF	TGTGCCAGCAGTTTGGCGGGAGGTCTGAATGAGCAGTTCTTC	TRBJ2-1	few	TRBD2	TRBV12-3/TRBV12-4
CSARPLRGNRVSDGYTF	TGCAGTGCTAGACCTCTAAGGGGCAACCGGGTTAGCGATGGCTACACCTTC	TRBJ1-2	-	-	TRBV20-1
CSTDTGNTGELFF	TGCAGCACCGATACAGGCAACACCGGGGAGCTGTTTTTT	TRBJ2-2	-	-	TRBV29-1
CASSLGTGTSGRNF	TGTGCCAGCAGCTTAGGGACAGGGACTAGCGGGAGAAACTTC	TRBJ2-7	-	TRBD2	TRBV7-2
CASFEGSRNEQFF	TGCGCCAGCTTTGAGGGGTCGAGGAATGAGCAGTTCTTC	TRBJ2-1	-	-	TRBV5-1
CASRRGASSAGELFF	TGCGCCAGCAGACGGGGGGCATCTAGCGCCGGGGAGCTGTTTTTT	TRBJ2-2	few	-	TRBV5-1
CATSGKRATYNEQFF	TGTGCCACCAGTGGAAAAAGGGCAACCTACAATGAGCAGTTCTTC	TRBJ2-1	-	-	TRBV24-1
CASSPDRPGGQPQHF	TGTGCCAGCAGCCCGGACCGCCCAGGCGGGCAGCCCCAGCATTTT	TRBJ1-5	-	-	TRBV7-8
CASSRGYTQYF	TGTGCCAGCAGCAGAGGGTATACGCAGTATTTT	TRBJ2-3	-	-	TRBV12-3/TRBV12-4
CSARPPGTANTEAFF	TGCAGTGCTAGACCCCCCGGGACAGCTAACACTGAAGCTTTCTTT	TRBJ1-1	few	TRBD1	TRBV20-1
CSARGFRGTYGYTF	TGCAGTGCTAGAGGGTTCAGGGGCACCTATGGCTACACCTTC	TRBJ1-2	-	-	TRBV20-1
CASSLTGAGEQFF	TGCGCCAGCAGCCTGACAGGGGCGGGGGAGCAGTTCTTC	TRBJ2-1	-	TRBD1	TRBV5-1
CASSQVGGLEAFF	TGTGCCAGCAGCCAGGTCGGGGGGCTTGAAGCTTTCTTT	TRBJ1-1	-	-	TRBV4-2
CATSPGLAGDEQFF	TGTGCCACCAGTCCGGGACTAGCGGGAGACGAGCAGTTCTTC	TRBJ2-1	-	TRBD2	TRBV24-1
CSALDLGAQETQYF	TGCAGTGCCCTCGACCTTGGAGCCCAAGAGACCCAGTACTTC	TRBJ2-5	few	-	TRBV20-1
CASSMDGNYGYTF	TGTGCCAGCAGCATGGACGGGAACTATGGCTACACCTTC	TRBJ1-2	few	-	TRBV5-4
CASSVRDLNTEAFF	TGTGCCAGCAGCGTACGGGACCTGAACACTGAAGCTTTCTTT	TRBJ1-1	-	-	TRBV9
CASSPRLAEKETQYF	TGTGCCAGCAGCCCTCGCCTAGCGGAAAAAGAGACCCAGTACTTC	TRBJ2-5	-	TRBD2	TRBV11-2
CASRPGHQGGFEQFF	TGCGCCAGCAGGCCGGGACACCAAGGGGGGTTTGAGCAGTTCTTC	TRBJ2-1	-	-	TRBV5-1
CSASPGRAPETQYF	TGCAGTGCTAGTCCCGGGAGGGCCCCAGAGACCCAGTACTTC	TRBJ2-5	-	TRBD2	TRBV20-1
CASSSGSSLSGANVLTF	TGTGCCAGCAGCTCAGGGTCCTCTCTGTCCGGGGCCAACGTCCTGACTTTC	TRBJ2-6	few	-	TRBV7-2
CASSFLGVNTEAFF	TGCGCCAGCAGCTTTTTGGGCGTCAACACTGAAGCTTTCTTT	TRBJ1-1	-	-	TRBV5-1
CSARSLFAATNEKLFF	TGCAGTGCTAGGTCGCTGTTCGCTGCAACTAATGAAAAACTGTTTTTT	TRBJ1-4	-	-	TRBV20-1
CASSPTRGAIQPQHF	TGTGCCAGTAGCCCCACTCGGGGGGCGATTCAGCCCCAGCATTTT	TRBJ1-5	-	-	TRBV19
CASTYGQGVNQPQHF	TGTGCCAGTACCTATGGACAGGGCGTTAATCAGCCCCAGCATTTT	TRBJ1-5	-	TRBD1	TRBV19
CASRMGQTPYEQYF	TGTGCCAGCCGGATGGGACAGACTCCCTACGAGCAGTACTTC	TRBJ2-7	few	TRBD1	TRBV6-5
CASSRDGTGFQETQYF	TGTGCCAGCAGCCGCGACGGGACCGGATTCCAAGAGACCCAGTACTTC	TRBJ2-5	few	-	TRBV7-2
CASSQDVAGGWNEQFF	TGCGCCAGCAGCCAAGATGTAGCGGGAGGTTGGAATGAACAGTTCTTC	TRBJ2-1	-	TRBD2	TRBV4-3